This entry features one TCR beta chain sequence. The sample originates from a study of cytomegalovirus exposure and HLA in healthy donors. Background on the study: HLA-typed donors were the source of 82 million or so unique TCRs, which an early data release held.

The CDR3 has 12 residues. After removal of 6 bases from V and 8 bases from J, the junction contained 3 bases not matched to a gene. The germline V gene has CDR1 MNHEY and CDR2 SVGAGI. Both 60 Vbeta primers and 13 Jbeta primers went into the PCR. The table came from immunoSEQ multiplex PCR; TCRdb's copy has only in-frame clones and leaves some out. The table for this sample gives 160,000 or so clones. The chain combines TRBV6-5 with TRBJ2-1; 8 positions agree with TRBD1. What was sequenced was PBMCs. The TCR comes from a man aged 30 to 39 in good health and CMV-seronegative. This chain's CDR3 is CASSPTGDEQFF. CDR3 bases: TGTGCCAGCAGCCCGACAGGGGATGAGCAGTTCTTC.